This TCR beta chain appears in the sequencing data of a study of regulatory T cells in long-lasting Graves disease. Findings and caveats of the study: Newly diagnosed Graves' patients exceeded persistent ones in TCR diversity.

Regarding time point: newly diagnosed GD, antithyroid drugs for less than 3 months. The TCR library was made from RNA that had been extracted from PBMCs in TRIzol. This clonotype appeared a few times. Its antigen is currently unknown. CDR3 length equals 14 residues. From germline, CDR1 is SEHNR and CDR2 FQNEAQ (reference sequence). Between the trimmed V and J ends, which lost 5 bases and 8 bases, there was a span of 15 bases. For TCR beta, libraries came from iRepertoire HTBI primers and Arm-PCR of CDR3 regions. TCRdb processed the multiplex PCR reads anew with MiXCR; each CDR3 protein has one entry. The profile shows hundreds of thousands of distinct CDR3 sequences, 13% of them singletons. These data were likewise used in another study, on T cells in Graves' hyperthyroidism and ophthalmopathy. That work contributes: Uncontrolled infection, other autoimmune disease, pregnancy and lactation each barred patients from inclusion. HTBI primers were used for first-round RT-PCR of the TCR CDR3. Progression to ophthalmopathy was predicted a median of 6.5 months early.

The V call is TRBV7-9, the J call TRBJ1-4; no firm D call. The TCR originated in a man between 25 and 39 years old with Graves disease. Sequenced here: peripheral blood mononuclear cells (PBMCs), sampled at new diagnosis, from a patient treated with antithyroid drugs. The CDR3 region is CASSLGGSSEKLFF. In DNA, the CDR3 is TGTGCCAGCAGCCTAGGAGGGAGCAGCGAAAAACTGTTTTTT.